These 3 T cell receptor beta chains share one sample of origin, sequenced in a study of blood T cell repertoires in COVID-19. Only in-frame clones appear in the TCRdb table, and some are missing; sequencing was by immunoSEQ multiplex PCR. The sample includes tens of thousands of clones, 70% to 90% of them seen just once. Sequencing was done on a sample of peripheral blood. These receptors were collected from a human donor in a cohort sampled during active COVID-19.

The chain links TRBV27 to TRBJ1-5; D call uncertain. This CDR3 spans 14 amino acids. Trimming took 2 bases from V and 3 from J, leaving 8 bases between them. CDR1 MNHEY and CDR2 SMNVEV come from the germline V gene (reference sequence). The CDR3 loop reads CASSLGQPNQPQHF. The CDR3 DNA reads TGTGCCAGCAGTTTAGGGCAGCCCAATCAGCCCCAGCATTTT.

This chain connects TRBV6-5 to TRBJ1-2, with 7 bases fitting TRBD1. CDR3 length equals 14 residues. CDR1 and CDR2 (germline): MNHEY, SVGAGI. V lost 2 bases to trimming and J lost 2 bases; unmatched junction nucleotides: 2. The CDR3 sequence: CASSYRQGNYGYTF. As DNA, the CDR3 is TGTGCCAGCAGTTACAGACAGGGAAACTATGGCTACACCTTC.

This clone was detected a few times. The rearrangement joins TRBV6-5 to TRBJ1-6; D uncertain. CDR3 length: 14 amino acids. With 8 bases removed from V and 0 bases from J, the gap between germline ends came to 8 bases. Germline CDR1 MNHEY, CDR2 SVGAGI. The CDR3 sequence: CASRDGSYNSPLHF. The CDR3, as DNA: TGTGCCAGCCGGGATGGCTCCTATAATTCACCCCTCCACTTT.